Listed here is a single T cell receptor beta chain. The data were obtained in a study of patients and donors after allogeneic stem cell transplantation. Germline loops: CDR1 LGHNA, CDR2 YSLEER. This CDR3 contains 16 residues. After removal of 0 bases from V and 4 bases from J, the junction contained 5 bases not matched to a gene. TCRdb re-analysed the RT-PCR reads in MiXCR, keeping a single row per CDR3 protein. The sample lists about a million distinct CDR3 sequences; more than 15% were seen once. This rearrangement joins TRBV4-3 to TRBJ2-3, with 9 bases that match TRBD2. Sequencing was carried out using blood, either unsorted or a sorted T cell fraction (not recorded which). The TCR was taken from a human donor who was either an allogeneic HSCT recipient or a stem cell or donor lymphocyte infusion donor (not recorded which). It is not recorded whose cells these are; they may come from a transplant donor. CDR3 DNA: TGCGCCAGCAGCCAAGAGGGCGGGGGGGCCTCAGATACGCAGTATTTT. Protein: CASSQEGGGASDTQYF.